The rows below give T cell receptor beta chains drawn from one sample of a study of beta chain features in type 1 diabetes. Produced via immunoSEQ multiplex PCR; TCRdb's table is partial and in-frame only. The sample yields under 900,000 clones, 17% seen once. Source material: naive CD4+ T cells from blood. The origin of the receptors is a woman aged 18-29 years in good health. Each CDR3 is given with its conserved first and last residue. The D gene is left open where the match is weak. Clone size, where shown, is once, few, many, or a class for clones that have expanded.

clone_size	v_call	d_call	j_call	cdr3_aa	cdr3_nt
few	TRBV6-5	.	TRBJ1-1	CASTAFGSTEAFF	TGTGCCAGCACCGCCTTTGGGTCCACTGAAGCTTTCTTT
.	TRBV7-8	.	TRBJ1-1	CASSRIGRGNTEAFF	TGTGCCAGCAGCCGAATCGGCAGGGGGAACACTGAAGCTTTCTTT
few	TRBV9	.	TRBJ1-5	CASSVKGWQLSNQPQHF	TGTGCCAGCAGCGTAAAAGGTTGGCAGCTAAGCAATCAGCCCCAGCATTTT
few	TRBV28	TRBD2	TRBJ2-7	CASSLPSGSTREQYF	TGTGCCAGCAGTTTACCTAGCGGGAGTACAAGAGAGCAGTACTTC
.	TRBV5-1	.	TRBJ2-5	CASSLGRYLQETQYF	TGCGCCAGCAGCTTGGGGCGGTACCTCCAAGAGACCCAGTACTTC
.	TRBV2	TRBD1	TRBJ2-1	CASSEQGATYNEQFF	TGTGCCAGCAGTGAACAGGGGGCGACCTACAATGAGCAGTTCTTC
few	TRBV5-1	TRBD1	TRBJ2-5	CASSWGPGQGAQETQYF	TGCGCCAGCAGCTGGGGACCGGGACAGGGGGCTCAAGAGACCCAGTACTTC
few	TRBV5-4	TRBD1	TRBJ2-7	CASSSQNRGEQYF	TGTGCCAGCAGCTCGCAAAACAGGGGTGAGCAGTACTTC
.	TRBV10-3	TRBD2	TRBJ2-3	CAIRSGTTLGGTQYF	TGTGCCATCAGATCCGGGACTACCCTCGGGGGGACGCAGTATTTT
few	TRBV7-2	.	TRBJ1-5	CASSLVPYLQEPQHF	TGTGCCAGCAGCTTAGTTCCGTATCTTCAAGAGCCCCAGCATTTT
few	TRBV4-3	TRBD1	TRBJ1-2	CASSRKGQGDGYTF	TGCGCCAGCAGCCGAAAAGGACAGGGAGATGGCTACACCTTC
.	TRBV6-1	TRBD1	TRBJ1-2	CASSVDRANYGYTF	TGTGCCAGCAGTGTGGACAGGGCTAACTATGGCTACACCTTC
.	TRBV5-6	.	TRBJ1-1	CASSLAFSMNTEAFF	TGTGCCAGCAGCTTGGCCTTCAGCATGAACACTGAAGCTTTCTTT
.	TRBV28	TRBD1	TRBJ2-3	CASSQGGTGPYTQYF	TGTGCCAGCAGTCAAGGAGGGACAGGGCCATATACGCAGTATTTT
few	TRBV7-2	TRBD2	TRBJ2-7	CASSSVVLAGGPSSYEQYF	TGTGCCAGCAGCTCAGTGGTGCTAGCGGGAGGGCCAAGCTCCTACGAGCAGTACTTC
few	TRBV28	TRBD1	TRBJ2-5	CASSLMGQLETQYF	TGTGCCAGCAGCCTAATGGGACAGCTCGAGACCCAGTACTTC
few	TRBV9	TRBD1	TRBJ2-5	CASSRDRGGQETQYF	TGTGCCAGCAGCCGGGACAGGGGAGGCCAAGAGACCCAGTACTTC
few	TRBV6-5	.	TRBJ2-3	CATNRDGDTQYF	TGTGCCACTAACCGGGACGGAGATACGCAGTATTTT
.	TRBV7-8	.	TRBJ2-5	CASSLGDRETQYF	TGTGCCAGCAGCTTAGGTGATAGGGAGACCCAGTACTTC
.	TRBV18	.	TRBJ1-1	CASSPFGSGTEAFF	TGTGCCAGCTCACCTTTCGGGTCGGGCACTGAAGCTTTCTTT
.	TRBV25-1	.	TRBJ1-2	CASRGFSYGYTF	TGTGCCAGCAGGGGTTTTTCCTATGGCTACACCTTC
few	TRBV5-4	TRBD1	TRBJ2-7	CASSVRDREPYEQYF	TGTGCCAGCAGCGTCCGGGACAGGGAACCCTACGAGCAGTACTTC
few	TRBV15	.	TRBJ2-7	CATSRDRDYEQYF	TGTGCCACCAGCAGAGATCGGGACTACGAGCAGTACTTC
.	TRBV7-7	.	TRBJ2-1	CASSLMRDAEQFF	TGTGCTAGCAGCTTAATGCGGGACGCTGAGCAGTTCTTC
.	TRBV19	.	TRBJ2-5	CASRPAGGETQYF	TGTGCCAGTAGGCCCGCAGGAGGGGAGACCCAGTACTTC
.	TRBV7-2	TRBD2	TRBJ2-5	CASSLALSSGNVETQYF	TGTGCCAGCAGCTTAGCCCTGTCTAGCGGGAACGTGGAGACCCAGTACTTC
.	TRBV2	.	TRBJ1-5	CASTLGGQPQHF	TGTGCCAGCACGCTGGGGGGGCAGCCCCAGCATTTT
.	TRBV21-1	.	TRBJ2-5	CASSKARRGLAGGPQETQYF	TGTGCCAGCAGCAAAGCCCGACGGGGACTAGCGGGAGGGCCCCAAGAGACCCAGTACTTC
.	TRBV4-1	.	TRBJ2-4	CASSQELGAKNIQYF	TGCGCCAGCAGCCAAGAACTAGGGGCCAAAAACATTCAGTACTTC
few	TRBV28	.	TRBJ2-7	CASSSLFRLVTAFEQYF	TGTGCCAGCAGTTCCTTGTTCAGACTAGTTACTGCCTTCGAGCAGTACTTC
.	TRBV18	.	TRBJ2-7	CASSPGQTGLYEQYF	TGTGCCAGCTCACCTGGACAGACTGGTCTCTACGAGCAGTACTTC
few	TRBV10-3	.	TRBJ2-3	CAIMGGPNSTDTQYF	TGTGCCATCATGGGCGGCCCAAATAGCACAGATACGCAGTATTTT
.	TRBV7-9	.	TRBJ2-1	CASSPKHNEQFF	TGTGCCAGCAGCCCTAAACACAATGAGCAGTTCTTC
few	TRBV7-9	.	TRBJ1-1	CASSFSGANTEAFF	TGTGCCAGCAGCTTTTCTGGGGCGAACACTGAAGCTTTCTTT
few	TRBV4-2	.	TRBJ1-1	CASSPTDSLNTEAFF	TGTGCCAGCAGCCCGACGGACAGCCTGAACACTGAAGCTTTCTTT
.	TRBV7-9	.	TRBJ2-6	CASSRVGGPGANVLTF	TGTGCCAGCAGTCGAGTAGGGGGGCCTGGGGCCAACGTCCTGACTTTC
few	TRBV4-2	TRBD2	TRBJ2-1	CASAYERGSYNEQFF	TGTGCCAGTGCCTATGAGCGGGGCTCCTACAATGAGCAGTTCTTC
few	TRBV29-1	TRBD2	TRBJ2-5	CSVEGGAGVGETQYF	TGCAGCGTTGAAGGGGGTGCGGGGGTCGGAGAGACCCAGTACTTC
few	TRBV29-1	TRBD1	TRBJ2-5	CSVDRGTQETQYF	TGCAGCGTAGACAGGGGTACCCAAGAGACCCAGTACTTC
few	TRBV5-1	TRBD2	TRBJ2-3	CASFGTSGSSGTQYF	TGCGCCAGCTTTGGGACTAGCGGTAGCTCTGGTACGCAGTATTTT
once	TRBV5-4	TRBD2	TRBJ2-7	CASSPTSGSSYEQYF	TGTGCCAGCAGCCCTACTAGCGGGAGTTCCTACGAGCAGTACTTC
few	TRBV28	TRBD2	TRBJ2-1	CASRLAGNEQFF	TGTGCCAGCCGACTAGCGGGAAATGAGCAGTTCTTC
few	TRBV29-1	.	TRBJ1-4	CSVSDRQNEKLFF	TGCAGCGTTTCTGACAGGCAAAATGAAAAACTGTTTTTT
.	TRBV5-1	.	TRBJ2-5	CASRLSAPAQETQYF	TGCGCCAGCAGACTAAGCGCGCCGGCACAAGAGACCCAGTACTTC
.	TRBV15	.	TRBJ2-7	CATTRDPVYEQYF	TGTGCCACCACACGGGACCCTGTCTACGAGCAGTACTTC
.	TRBV5-6	.	TRBJ2-7	CASSLIGDGSYEQYF	TGTGCCAGCAGCTTAATAGGGGATGGCTCCTACGAGCAGTACTTC
.	TRBV6-6	TRBD2	TRBJ2-7	CASSQAGSSYEQYF	TGTGCCAGCAGCCAAGCGGGAAGCTCCTACGAGCAGTACTTC
.	TRBV28	.	TRBJ1-5	CASSLPRPVNQPQHF	TGTGCCAGCAGTTTACCTCGTCCGGTCAATCAGCCCCAGCATTTT
few	TRBV6-1	.	TRBJ2-7	CASTGYSYEQYF	TGTGCCAGCACCGGGTACTCCTACGAGCAGTACTTC
.	TRBV10-3	.	TRBJ2-2	CAIAPFTGELFF	TGTGCCATCGCTCCTTTCACCGGGGAGCTGTTTTTT
few	TRBV5-4	.	TRBJ1-2	CASSLAVGLEGYTF	TGTGCCAGCAGCTTGGCCGTGGGCCTAGAAGGCTACACCTTC
few	TRBV4-3	.	TRBJ1-1	CASSQGYVGEAFF	TGCGCCAGCAGCCAAGGGTACGTAGGTGAAGCTTTCTTT
few	TRBV2	TRBD2	TRBJ2-1	CASAWTSGQYNEQFF	TGTGCCAGCGCCTGGACTAGCGGGCAATACAATGAGCAGTTCTTC
few	TRBV7-2	.	TRBJ2-5	CASSLVFRGETQYF	TGTGCCAGCAGCTTAGTATTCAGGGGAGAGACCCAGTACTTC
few	TRBV27	.	TRBJ2-1	CASSLWDNRYNEQFF	TGTGCCAGCAGTTTATGGGACAATAGATACAATGAGCAGTTCTTC
.	TRBV29-1	.	TRBJ2-3	CSVGQTGSTDTQYF	TGCAGCGTTGGCCAGACAGGCTCCACAGATACGCAGTATTTT
few	TRBV29-1	.	TRBJ2-3	CSVEDFSGVSQYF	TGCAGCGTTGAAGATTTCTCGGGAGTGTCGCAGTATTTT
.	TRBV7-2	TRBD1	TRBJ1-2	CASSLTGIYGYTF	TGTGCCAGCAGCTTGACAGGGATCTATGGCTACACCTTC